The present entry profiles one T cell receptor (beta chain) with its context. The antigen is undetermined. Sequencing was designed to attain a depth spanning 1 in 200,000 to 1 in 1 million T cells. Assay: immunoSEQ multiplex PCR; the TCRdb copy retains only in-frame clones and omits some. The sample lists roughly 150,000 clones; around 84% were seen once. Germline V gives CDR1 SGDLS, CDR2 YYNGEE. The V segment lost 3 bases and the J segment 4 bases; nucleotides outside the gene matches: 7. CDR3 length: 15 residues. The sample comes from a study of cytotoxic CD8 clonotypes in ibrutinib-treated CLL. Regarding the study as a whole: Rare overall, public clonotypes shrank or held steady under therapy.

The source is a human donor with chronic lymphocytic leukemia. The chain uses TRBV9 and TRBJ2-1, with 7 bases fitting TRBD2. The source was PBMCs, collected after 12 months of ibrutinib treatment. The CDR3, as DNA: TGTGCCAGCAGCGAGCCCAGCGGGGCATACAATGAGCAGTTCTTC. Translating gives CASSEPSGAYNEQFF.